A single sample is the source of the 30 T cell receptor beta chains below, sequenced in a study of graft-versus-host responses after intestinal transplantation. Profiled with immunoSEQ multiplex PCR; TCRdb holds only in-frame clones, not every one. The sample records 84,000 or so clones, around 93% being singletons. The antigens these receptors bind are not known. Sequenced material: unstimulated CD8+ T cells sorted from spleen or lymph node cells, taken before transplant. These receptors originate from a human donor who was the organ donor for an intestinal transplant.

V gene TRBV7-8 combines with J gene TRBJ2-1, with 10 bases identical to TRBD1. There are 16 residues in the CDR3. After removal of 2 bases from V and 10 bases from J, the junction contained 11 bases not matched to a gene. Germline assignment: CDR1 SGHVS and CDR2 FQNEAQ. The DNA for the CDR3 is TGTGCCAGCAGCTTAACTCGGGACAGGGGCTCCAGCGAGCAGTTCTTC. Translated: CASSLTRDRGSSEQFF.

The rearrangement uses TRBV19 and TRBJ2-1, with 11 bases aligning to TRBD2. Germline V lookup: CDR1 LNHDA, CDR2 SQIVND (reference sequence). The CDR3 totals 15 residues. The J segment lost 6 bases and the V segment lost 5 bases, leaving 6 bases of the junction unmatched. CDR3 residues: CASSGLAGGFNEQFF. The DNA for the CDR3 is TGTGCCAGTAGTGGGCTAGCGGGGGGTTTCAATGAGCAGTTCTTC.

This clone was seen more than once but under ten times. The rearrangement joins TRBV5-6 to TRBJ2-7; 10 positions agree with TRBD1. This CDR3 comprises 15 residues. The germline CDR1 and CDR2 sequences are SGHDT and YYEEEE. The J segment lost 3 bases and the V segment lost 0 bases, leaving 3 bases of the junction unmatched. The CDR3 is CASSLVRTGGYEQYF. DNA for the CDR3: TGTGCCAGCAGCTTGGTAAGGACAGGGGGCTACGAGCAGTACTTC.

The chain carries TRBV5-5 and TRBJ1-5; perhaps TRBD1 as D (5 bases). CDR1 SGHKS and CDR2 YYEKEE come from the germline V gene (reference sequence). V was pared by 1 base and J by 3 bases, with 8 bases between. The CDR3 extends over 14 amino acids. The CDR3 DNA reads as TGTGCCAGCAGCTTGACAGGCTACAATCAGCCCCAGCATTTT. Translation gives CASSLTGYNQPQHF.

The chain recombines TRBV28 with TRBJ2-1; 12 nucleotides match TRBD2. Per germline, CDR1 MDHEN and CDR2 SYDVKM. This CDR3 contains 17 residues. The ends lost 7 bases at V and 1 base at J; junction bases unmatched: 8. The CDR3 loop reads CASTGLAGGPSYNEQFF. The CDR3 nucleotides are TGTGCCAGCACTGGGCTAGCGGGAGGGCCGTCCTACAATGAGCAGTTCTTC.

The CDR3 here is CSVGRINTGELFF. Written as DNA, the CDR3 is TGCAGCGTGGGGAGGATCAACACCGGGGAGCTGTTTTTT. The genes are TRBV29-1 and TRBJ2-2; perhaps TRBD2 as D (6 bases). The V gene's germline CDR1 is SQVTM and CDR2 ANQGSEA. Trimming shortened V by 6 bases and J by 2 bases, and 10 bases separated the two germline ends. CDR3 length equals 13 residues.

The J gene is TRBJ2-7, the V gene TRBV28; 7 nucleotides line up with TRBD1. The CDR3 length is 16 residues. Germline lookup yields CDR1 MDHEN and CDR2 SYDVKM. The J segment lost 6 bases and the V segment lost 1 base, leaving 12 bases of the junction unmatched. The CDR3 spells CASSLFRTTGLGEQYF. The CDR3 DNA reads TGTGCCAGCAGTTTATTCCGAACGACAGGGTTAGGCGAGCAGTACTTC.

The CDR3 DNA follows: TGTGCCAGCGGATGGGGGGGGCCCGTCGGGGAGCTGTTTTTT. This codes for CASGWGGPVGELFF. The gene calls are TRBV27 and TRBJ2-2, with TRBD2 as a possible D gene (7 bases). This CDR3 is built from 14 residues. The V gene's germline CDR1 is MNHEY and CDR2 SMNVEV (reference sequence). V gave up 8 bases and J gave up 7 bases, with 17 bases separating them.

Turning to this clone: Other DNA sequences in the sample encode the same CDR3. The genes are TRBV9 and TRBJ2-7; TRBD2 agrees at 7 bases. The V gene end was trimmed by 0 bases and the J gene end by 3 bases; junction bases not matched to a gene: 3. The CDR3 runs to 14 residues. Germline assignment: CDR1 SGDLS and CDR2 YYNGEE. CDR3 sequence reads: CASSVGGSGYEQYF. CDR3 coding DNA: TGTGCCAGCAGCGTAGGCGGGAGTGGCTACGAGCAGTACTTC.

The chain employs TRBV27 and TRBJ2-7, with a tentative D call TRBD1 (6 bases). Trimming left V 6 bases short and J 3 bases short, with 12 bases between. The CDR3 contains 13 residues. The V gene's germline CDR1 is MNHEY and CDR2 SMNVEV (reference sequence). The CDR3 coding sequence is TGTGCCAGCAGGGACAGAAAGGGCTACGAGCAGTACTTC. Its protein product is CASRDRKGYEQYF.

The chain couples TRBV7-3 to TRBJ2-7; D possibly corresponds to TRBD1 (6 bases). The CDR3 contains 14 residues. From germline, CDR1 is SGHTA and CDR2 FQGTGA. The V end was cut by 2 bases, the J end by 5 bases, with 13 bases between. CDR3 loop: CASSLAMGANEQYF. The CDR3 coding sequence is TGTGCCAGCAGCTTAGCGATGGGGGCGAACGAGCAGTACTTC.

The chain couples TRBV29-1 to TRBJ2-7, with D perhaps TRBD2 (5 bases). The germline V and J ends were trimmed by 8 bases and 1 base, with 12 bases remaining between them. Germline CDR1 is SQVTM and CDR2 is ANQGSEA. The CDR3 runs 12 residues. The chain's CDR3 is CSTMGVSYEQYF. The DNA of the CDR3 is TGCAGCACCATGGGAGTATCCTACGAGCAGTACTTC.

The CDR3 region has the DNA TGTGCCAGCAGCTTGGCGGGGGGAGGAGAGACCCAGTACTTC. Its translation is CASSLAGGGETQYF. V usage is TRBV11-2 and J usage is TRBJ2-5; the match to TRBD2 covers 8 bases. The CDR3 has 14 amino acids. V gave up 3 bases and J gave up 4 bases; unmatched junction bases: 4. From germline, CDR1 is SGHAT and CDR2 FQNNGV.

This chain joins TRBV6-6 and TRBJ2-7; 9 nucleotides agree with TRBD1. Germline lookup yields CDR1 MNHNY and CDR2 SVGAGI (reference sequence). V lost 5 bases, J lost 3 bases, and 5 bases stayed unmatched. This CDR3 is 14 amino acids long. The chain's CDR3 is CASSPPGQGYEQYF. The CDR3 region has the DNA TGTGCCAGCAGTCCTCCGGGACAGGGCTACGAGCAGTACTTC.

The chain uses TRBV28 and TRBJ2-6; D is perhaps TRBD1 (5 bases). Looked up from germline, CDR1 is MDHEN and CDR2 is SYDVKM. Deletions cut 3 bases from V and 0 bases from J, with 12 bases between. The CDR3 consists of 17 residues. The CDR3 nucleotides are TGTGCCAGCAGTTTGGAGTACAGGAACTCTGGGGCCAACGTCCTGACTTTC. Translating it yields CASSLEYRNSGANVLTF. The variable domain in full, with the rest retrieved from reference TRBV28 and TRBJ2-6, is DVKVTQSSRYLVKRTGEKVFLECVQDMDHENMFWYRQDPGLGLRLIYFSYDVKMKEKGDIPEGYSVSREKKERFSLILESASTNQTSMYLCASSLEYRNSGANVLTFGAGSRLTVL.

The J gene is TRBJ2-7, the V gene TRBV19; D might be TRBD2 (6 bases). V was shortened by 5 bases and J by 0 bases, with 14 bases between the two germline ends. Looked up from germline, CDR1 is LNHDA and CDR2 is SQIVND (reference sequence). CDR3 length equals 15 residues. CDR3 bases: TGTGCCAGTAGTTCTGTGTGGGGAGGCTCCTACGAGCAGTACTTC. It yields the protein CASSSVWGGSYEQYF. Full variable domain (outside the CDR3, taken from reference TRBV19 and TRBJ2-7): DGGITQSPKYLFRKEGQNVTLSCEQNLNHDAMYWYRQDPGQGLRLIYYSQIVNDFQKGDIAEGYSVSREKKESFPLTVTSAQKNPTAFYLCASSSVWGGSYEQYFGPGTRLTVT.

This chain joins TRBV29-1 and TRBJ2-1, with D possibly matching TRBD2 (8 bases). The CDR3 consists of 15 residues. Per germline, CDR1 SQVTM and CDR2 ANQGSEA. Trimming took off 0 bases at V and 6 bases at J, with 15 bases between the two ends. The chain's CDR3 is CSVEDRGGTANEQFF. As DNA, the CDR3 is TGCAGCGTTGAAGATCGGGGGGGGACAGCCAATGAGCAGTTCTTC.

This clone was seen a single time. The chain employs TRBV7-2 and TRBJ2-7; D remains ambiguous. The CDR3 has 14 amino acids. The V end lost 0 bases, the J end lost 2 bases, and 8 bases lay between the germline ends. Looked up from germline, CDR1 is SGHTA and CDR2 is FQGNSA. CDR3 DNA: TGTGCCAGCAGCTTAGCAGCCCTCACCTACGAGCAGTACTTC. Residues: CASSLAALTYEQYF.

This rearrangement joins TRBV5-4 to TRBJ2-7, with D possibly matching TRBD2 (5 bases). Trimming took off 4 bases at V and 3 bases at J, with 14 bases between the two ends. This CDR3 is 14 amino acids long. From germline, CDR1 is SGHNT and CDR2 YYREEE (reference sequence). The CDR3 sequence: CASSIGGLSYEQYF. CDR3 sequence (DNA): TGTGCCAGCAGCATCGGAGGACTTAGCTACGAGCAGTACTTC.

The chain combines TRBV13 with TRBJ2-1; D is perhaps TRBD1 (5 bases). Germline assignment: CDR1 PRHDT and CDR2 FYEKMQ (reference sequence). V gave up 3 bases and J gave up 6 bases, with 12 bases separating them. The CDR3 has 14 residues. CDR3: CASSLWQGFNEQFF. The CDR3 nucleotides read TGTGCCAGCAGCTTGTGGCAGGGCTTCAATGAGCAGTTCTTC.

CDR3 region: CASASGYSGANVLTF. DNA of the CDR3: TGTGCCAGCGCTAGCGGGTATTCTGGGGCCAACGTCCTGACTTTC. The rearrangement joins TRBV6-6 to TRBJ2-6; 8 nucleotides line up with TRBD2. This CDR3 region has 15 residues. J gave up 1 base and V 8 bases, and 4 bases lay outside the gene matches. Per germline, CDR1 MNHNY and CDR2 SVGAGI (reference sequence).

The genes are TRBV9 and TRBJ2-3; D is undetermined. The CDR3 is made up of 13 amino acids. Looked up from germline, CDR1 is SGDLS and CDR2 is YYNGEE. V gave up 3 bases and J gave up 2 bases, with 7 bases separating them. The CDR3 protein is CASSGGITDTQYF. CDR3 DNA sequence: TGTGCCAGCAGCGGAGGTATCACAGATACGCAGTATTTT.

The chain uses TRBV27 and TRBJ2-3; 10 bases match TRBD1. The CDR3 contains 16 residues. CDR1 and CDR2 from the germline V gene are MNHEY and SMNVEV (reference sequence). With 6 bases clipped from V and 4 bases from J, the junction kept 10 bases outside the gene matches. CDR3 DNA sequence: TGTGCCAGCAGGCAAGGACCCGGGACAGGGGCAGATACGCAGTATTTT. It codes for CASRQGPGTGADTQYF.

CDR3 nucleotide sequence: TGTGCCAGCAGGTCCGGGACAGGGAGCACAGATACGCAGTATTTT. It is translated as CASRSGTGSTDTQYF. The V gene is TRBV9, the J gene TRBJ2-3; 9 bases agree with TRBD1. Per the germline V gene, CDR1 is SGDLS and CDR2 is YYNGEE. With V trimmed by 5 bases and J by 0 bases, 4 bases remained unmatched. This CDR3 comprises 15 residues.

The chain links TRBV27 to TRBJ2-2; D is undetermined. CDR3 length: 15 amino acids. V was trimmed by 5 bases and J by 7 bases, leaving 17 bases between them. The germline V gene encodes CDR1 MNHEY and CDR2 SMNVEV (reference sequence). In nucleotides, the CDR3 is TGTGCCAGCAGTCCCTACCCCCGTTATCTCGGGGAGCTGTTTTTT. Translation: CASSPYPRYLGELFF.

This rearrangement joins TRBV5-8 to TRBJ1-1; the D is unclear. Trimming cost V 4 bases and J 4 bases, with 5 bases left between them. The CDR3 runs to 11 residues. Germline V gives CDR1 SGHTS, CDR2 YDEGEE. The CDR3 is CASSPITEAFF. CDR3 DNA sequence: TGTGCCAGCAGCCCAATCACTGAAGCTTTCTTT.

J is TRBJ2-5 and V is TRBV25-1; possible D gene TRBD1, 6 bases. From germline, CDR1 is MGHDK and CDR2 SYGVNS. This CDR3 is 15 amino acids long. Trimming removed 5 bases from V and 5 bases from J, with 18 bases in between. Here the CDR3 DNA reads TGTGCCAGCAGTCATTACAGGGAGATTTGGGAGACCCAGTACTTC. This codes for CASSHYREIWETQYF.

CDR3 sequence (DNA): TGTGCCAGCAGCTCACCGGGACAAGAGTACCAAGAGACCCAGTACTTC. It is translated as CASSSPGQEYQETQYF. The chain couples TRBV7-9 to TRBJ2-5; possibly TRBD1 for D (6 bases). This CDR3 comprises 16 residues. The germline CDR1 and CDR2 sequences are SEHNR and FQNEAQ (reference sequence). Deletions cut 4 bases from V and 0 bases from J, with 15 bases between.

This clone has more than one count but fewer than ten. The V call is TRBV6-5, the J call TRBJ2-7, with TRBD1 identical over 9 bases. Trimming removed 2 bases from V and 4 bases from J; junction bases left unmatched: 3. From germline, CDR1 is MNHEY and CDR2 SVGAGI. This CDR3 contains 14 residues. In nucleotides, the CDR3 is TGTGCCAGCAGTTACGGGGACAGGGATTACGAGCAGTACTTC. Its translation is CASSYGDRDYEQYF.

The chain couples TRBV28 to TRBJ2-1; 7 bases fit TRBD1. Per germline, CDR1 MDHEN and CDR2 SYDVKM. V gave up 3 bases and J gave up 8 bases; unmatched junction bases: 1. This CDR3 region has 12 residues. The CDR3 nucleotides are TGTGCCAGCAGTTTTGGGACAGATGAGCAGTTCTTC. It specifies CASSFGTDEQFF.